This TCR beta chain emerged from a study of blood T cell repertoires in COVID-19. Study information: From the United States, Italy and Spain came samples of acute and convalescent COVID-19. In each case, the material was cDNA or gDNA derived from T cells, B-cell-depleted T cells, or PBMCs.

Method: immunoSEQ multiplex PCR; TCRdb's copy keeps in-frame clones and lacks some. The table records 430,000 or so clones, 70% to 90% of them present only once. Followed longitudinally, the Seattle patients had been enrolled during active infection. After removal of 6 bases from V and 3 bases from J, the junction contained 6 bases not matched to a gene. The germline V gene has CDR1 SQVTM and CDR2 ANQGSEA. The CDR3 totals 13 residues. The TCR was taken from a man aged 18-30 years with COVID-19, enrolled during active disease. The V call is TRBV29-1, the J call TRBJ2-5; 8 positions match TRBD1. The sequenced material came from peripheral blood. CDR3: CSVGTGKEETQYF. CDR3 DNA: TGCAGCGTCGGGACAGGAAAAGAAGAGACCCAGTACTTC.